The 10 T cell receptor beta chains presented below share a single source sample, sequenced in a study of beta chain features in type 1 diabetes. Study results and caveats: People with Type 1 diabetes carried modestly yet significantly shorter TCRB CDR3s in all four CD4+ subsets.

These receptors' targets are unknown. Expressed TCRB transcripts got sequenced, as all isolated RNA was reverse transcribed. The protocol was immunoSEQ multiplex PCR, while the TCRdb copy is restricted to in-frame clones and leaves out a portion. This sample has more than 550,000 clones, with about an eighth found just once. The sample taken for sequencing was naive CD4+ T cells from blood. The receptors originated from a man aged 18-30 years with type 1 diabetes.

The chain is built from TRBV10-3 and TRBJ2-7; D is unresolved. Germline-derived CDR1 and CDR2 are ENHRY and SYGVKD. The CDR3 contains 14 residues. The V end lost 3 bases, the J end lost 6 bases, and 15 bases lay between the germline ends. CDR3: CAISEGARWVEQYF. CDR3 sequence (DNA): TGTGCCATCAGTGAAGGAGCGAGGTGGGTCGAGCAGTACTTC.

The chain has TRBV14 and TRBJ1-2; tentative D call: TRBD1 (6 bases). CDR3 length equals 15 residues. The V and J ends lost 4 bases and 2 bases respectively, with 14 bases between them. Germline CDR1 SGHDN, CDR2 FVKESK. This chain's CDR3 is CASSLRDNSNYGYTF. CDR3 bases: TGTGCCAGCAGCCTTCGGGACAACTCCAACTATGGCTACACCTTC.

This clone was counted a few times. The chain uses TRBV18 and TRBJ2-1, with D tentatively TRBD1 or TRBD2 (5 bases each). Germline-derived CDR1 and CDR2 are KGHSH and LQKENI. This CDR3 is built from 13 residues. V lost 10 bases and J 8 bases, leaving 18 bases between the germline ends. This chain's CDR3 is CATSAAGRDEQFF. CDR3 in DNA: TGTGCCACCTCGGCGGCAGGGCGGGATGAGCAGTTCTTC.

The J gene is TRBJ2-7, the V gene TRBV7-6; 7 positions agree with TRBD1. Germline V gene lookup returns CDR1 SGHVS and CDR2 FNYEAQ. Germline trimming cut 4 bases from V and 4 bases from J; bases unmatched to any gene: 7. The CDR3 contains 14 residues. The CDR3 bases are TGTGCCAGCAGCTCGCGCCCGACAGGGTACGAGCAGTACTTC. Residues: CASSSRPTGYEQYF.

This clone was seen only a few times. The J gene is TRBJ1-1, the V gene TRBV9; perhaps TRBD1 as D (5 bases). The length of the CDR3 is 14 residues. In germline, CDR1 is SGDLS, CDR2 YYNGEE. Trimming stripped 0 bases from V and 5 bases from J, with 11 bases between. As DNA, the CDR3 is TGTGCCAGCAGCGTAGAGGCAGGGAAGACTGAAGCTTTCTTT. This codes for CASSVEAGKTEAFF. The whole variable domain, filled in from reference TRBV9 and TRBJ1-1, reads DSGVTQTPKHLITATGQRVTLRCSPRSGDLSVYWYQQSLDQGLQFLIQYYNGEERAKGNILERFSAQQFPDLHSELNLSSLELGDSALYFCASSVEAGKTEAFFGQGTRLTVV.

The rearrangement links TRBV28 to TRBJ2-1; 8 bases fit TRBD1. Germline-derived CDR1 and CDR2 are MDHEN and SYDVKM. V was clipped by 6 bases and J by 2 bases; unmatched bases: 12. The CDR3 totals 17 residues. In DNA form, the CDR3 reads TGTGCCAGCAGCTACCCCTACAGGGGGAACACCTACAATGAGCAGTTCTTC. This encodes CASSYPYRGNTYNEQFF.

The chain combines TRBV9 with TRBJ2-3; 9 positions agree with TRBD2. V shed 3 bases and J 1 base; nucleotides not matched to a gene: 0. Per the germline V gene, CDR1 is SGDLS and CDR2 is YYNGEE. The CDR3 is 14 residues long. DNA of the CDR3: TGTGCCAGCAGCGGACTAGCGGGCACAGATACGCAGTATTTT. Translation: CASSGLAGTDTQYF.

This clone occurred a few times. As DNA, the CDR3 is TGCGCCAGCAGTCCTCGACCGCGACGTTTACCTGGGGCCAACGTCCTGACTTTC. Residues: CASSPRPRRLPGANVLTF. The chain has TRBV23-1 and TRBJ2-6; D is unclear. TRBV23-1 has ORF status, its function being uncertain. Trimming took 4 bases from V and 2 from J, leaving 18 bases between them. The CDR3 totals 18 residues.

V is TRBV30 and J is TRBJ1-5; D not resolved. Germline-derived CDR1 and CDR2 are GTSNPN and SVGIG (reference sequence). Between the trimmed V and J ends, which lost 0 bases and 2 bases, there was a span of 8 bases. There are 14 residues in the CDR3. CDR3 sequence reads: CAWSVGNGNQPQHF. As DNA, the CDR3 is TGTGCCTGGAGTGTAGGGAATGGCAATCAGCCCCAGCATTTT.

This clone was seen only a few times. The rearrangement links TRBV9 to TRBJ2-5; TRBD2 matches 13 bases. Trimming at V came to 0 bases and at J to 2 bases, leaving 7 bases not matched to a gene. Germline V gene data show CDR1 as SGDLS and CDR2 as YYNGEE. This CDR3 has 18 amino acids. The CDR3, as DNA: TGTGCCAGCAGCGTAGGACTAGCGGGGGGCGATCTTCAAGAGACCCAGTACTTC. Translation gives CASSVGLAGGDLQETQYF.